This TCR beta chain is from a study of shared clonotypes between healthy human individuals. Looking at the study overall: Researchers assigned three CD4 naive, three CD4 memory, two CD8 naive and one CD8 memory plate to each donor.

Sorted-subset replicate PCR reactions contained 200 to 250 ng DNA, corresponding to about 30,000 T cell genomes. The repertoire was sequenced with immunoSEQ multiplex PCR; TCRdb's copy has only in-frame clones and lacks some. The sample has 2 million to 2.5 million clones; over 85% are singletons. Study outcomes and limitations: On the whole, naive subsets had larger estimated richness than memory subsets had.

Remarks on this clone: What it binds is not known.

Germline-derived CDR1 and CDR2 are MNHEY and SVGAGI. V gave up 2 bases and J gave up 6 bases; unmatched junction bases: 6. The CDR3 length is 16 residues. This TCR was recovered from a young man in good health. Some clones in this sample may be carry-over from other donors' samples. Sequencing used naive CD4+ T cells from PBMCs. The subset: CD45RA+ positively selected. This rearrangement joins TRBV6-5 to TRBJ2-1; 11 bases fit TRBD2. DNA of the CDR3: TGTGCCAGCAGTTACGGAGTAGCGGGAGGGCCCAATGAGCAGTTCTTC. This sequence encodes CASSYGVAGGPNEQFF.